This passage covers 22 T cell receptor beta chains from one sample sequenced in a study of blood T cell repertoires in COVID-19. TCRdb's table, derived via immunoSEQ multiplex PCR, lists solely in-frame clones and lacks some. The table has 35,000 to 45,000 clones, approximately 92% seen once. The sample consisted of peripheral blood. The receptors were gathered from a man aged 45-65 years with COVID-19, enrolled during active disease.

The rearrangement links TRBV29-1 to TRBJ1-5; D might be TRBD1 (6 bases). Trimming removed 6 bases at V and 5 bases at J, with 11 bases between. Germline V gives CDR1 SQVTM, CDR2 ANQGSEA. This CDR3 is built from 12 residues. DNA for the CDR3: TGCAGCGTCCAACAGGGCGATCAGCCCCAGCATTTT. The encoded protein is CSVQQGDQPQHF.

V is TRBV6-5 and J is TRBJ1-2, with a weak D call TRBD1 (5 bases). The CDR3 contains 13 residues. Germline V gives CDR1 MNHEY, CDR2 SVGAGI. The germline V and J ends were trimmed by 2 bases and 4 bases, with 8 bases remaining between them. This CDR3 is CASSYGRGYGYTF. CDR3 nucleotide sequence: TGTGCCAGCAGTTACGGGAGGGGCTATGGCTACACCTTC.

In DNA form, the CDR3 reads TGTGCCAGCAGTGAAGCGCACAGGGGTCCCAACGAGCAGTACTTC. The encoded protein is CASSEAHRGPNEQYF. V usage is TRBV6-1 and J usage is TRBJ2-7, with TRBD1 matching 7 bases. The junction had 7 bases not matched to a gene; V was cut back by 0 bases and J by 5 bases. This CDR3 region has 15 residues. Germline CDR1 MNHNS, CDR2 SASEGT.

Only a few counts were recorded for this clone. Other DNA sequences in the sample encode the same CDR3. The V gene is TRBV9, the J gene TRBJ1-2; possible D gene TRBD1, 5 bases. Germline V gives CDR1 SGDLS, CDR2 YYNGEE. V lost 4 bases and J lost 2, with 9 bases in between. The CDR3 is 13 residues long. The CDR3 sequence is CASSPDRNYGYTF. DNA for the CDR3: TGTGCCAGCAGCCCCGACAGAAACTATGGCTACACCTTC.

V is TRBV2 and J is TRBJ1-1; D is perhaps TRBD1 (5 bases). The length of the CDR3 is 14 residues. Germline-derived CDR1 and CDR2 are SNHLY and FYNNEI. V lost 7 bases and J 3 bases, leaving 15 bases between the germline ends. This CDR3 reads CASKGQARDTEAFF. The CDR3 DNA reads TGTGCCAGCAAGGGGCAGGCAAGGGACACTGAAGCTTTCTTT.

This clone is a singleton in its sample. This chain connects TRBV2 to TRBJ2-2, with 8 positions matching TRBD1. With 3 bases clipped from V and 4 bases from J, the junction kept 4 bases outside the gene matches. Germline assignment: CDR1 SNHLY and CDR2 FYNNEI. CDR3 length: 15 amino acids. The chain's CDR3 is CASSDRGRTTGELFF. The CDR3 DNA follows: TGTGCCAGCAGTGACAGGGGGCGGACCACCGGGGAGCTGTTTTTT.

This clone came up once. CDR3 coding DNA: TGTGCCAGCAGCTTATCCGGGTACGAGCAGTACTTC. This codes for CASSLSGYEQYF. This chain connects TRBV7-8 to TRBJ2-7, with no clear D. Trimming cost V 2 bases and J 4 bases, with 6 bases left between them. Germline lookup yields CDR1 SGHVS and CDR2 FQNEAQ. CDR3 length: 12 residues.

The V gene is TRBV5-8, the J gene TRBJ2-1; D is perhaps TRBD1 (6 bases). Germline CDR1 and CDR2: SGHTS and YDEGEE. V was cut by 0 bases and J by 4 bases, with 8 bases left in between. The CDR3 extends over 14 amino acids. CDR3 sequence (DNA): TGTGCCAGCAGCTTGGGGACAGATTACAATGAGCAGTTCTTC. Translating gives CASSLGTDYNEQFF.

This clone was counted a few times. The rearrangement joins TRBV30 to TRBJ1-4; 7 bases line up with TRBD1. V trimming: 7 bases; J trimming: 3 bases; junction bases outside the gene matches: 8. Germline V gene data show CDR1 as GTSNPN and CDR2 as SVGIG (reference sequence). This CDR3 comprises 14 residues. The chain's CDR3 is CAFRPGTANEKLFF. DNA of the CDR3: TGTGCCTTCCGCCCCGGGACAGCTAATGAAAAACTGTTTTTT.

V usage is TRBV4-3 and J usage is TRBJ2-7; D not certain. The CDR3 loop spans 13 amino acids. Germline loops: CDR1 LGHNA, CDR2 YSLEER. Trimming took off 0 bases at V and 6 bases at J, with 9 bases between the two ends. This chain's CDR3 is CASSQDNLSEQYF. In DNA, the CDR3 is TGCGCCAGCAGCCAAGATAATCTATCCGAGCAGTACTTC.

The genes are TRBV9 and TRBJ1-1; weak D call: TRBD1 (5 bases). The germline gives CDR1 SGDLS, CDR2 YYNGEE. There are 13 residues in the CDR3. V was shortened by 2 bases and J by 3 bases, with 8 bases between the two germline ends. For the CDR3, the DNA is TGTGCCAGCAGCGTGGGCAGGGACACTGAAGCTTTCTTT. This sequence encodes CASSVGRDTEAFF.

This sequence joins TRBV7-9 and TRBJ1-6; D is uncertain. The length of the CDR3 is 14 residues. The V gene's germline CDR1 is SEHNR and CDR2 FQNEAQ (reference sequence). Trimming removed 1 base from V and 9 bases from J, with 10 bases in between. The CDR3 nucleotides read TGTGCCAGCAGCTTAGTTCCTACTGGTTCACCCCTCCACTTT. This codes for CASSLVPTGSPLHF. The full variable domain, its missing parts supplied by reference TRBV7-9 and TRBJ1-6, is DTGVSQNPRHKITKRGQNVTFRCDPISEHNRLYWYRQTLGQGPEFLTYFQNEAQLEKSRLLSDRFSAERPKGSFSTLEIQRTEQGDSAMYLCASSLVPTGSPLHFGNGTRLTVT.

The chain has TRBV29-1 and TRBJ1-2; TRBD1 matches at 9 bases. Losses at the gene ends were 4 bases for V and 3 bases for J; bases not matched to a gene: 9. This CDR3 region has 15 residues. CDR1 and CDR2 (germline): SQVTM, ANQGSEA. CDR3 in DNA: TGCAGCGTTGCCGAGGGACAGGGCCTCGACTATGGCTACACCTTC. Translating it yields CSVAEGQGLDYGYTF.

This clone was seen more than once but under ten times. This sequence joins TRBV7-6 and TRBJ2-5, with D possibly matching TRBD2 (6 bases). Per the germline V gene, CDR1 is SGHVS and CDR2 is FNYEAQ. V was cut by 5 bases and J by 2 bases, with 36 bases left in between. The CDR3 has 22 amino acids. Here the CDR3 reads CASSPEWVYGRGGRAAQETQYF. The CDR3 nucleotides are TGTGCCAGCAGCCCAGAGTGGGTTTACGGGAGAGGAGGTAGAGCTGCTCAAGAGACCCAGTACTTC.

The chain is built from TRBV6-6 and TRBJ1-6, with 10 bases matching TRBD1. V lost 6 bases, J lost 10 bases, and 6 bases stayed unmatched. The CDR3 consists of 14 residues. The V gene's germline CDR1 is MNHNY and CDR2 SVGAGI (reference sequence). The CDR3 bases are TGTGCCAGCAGCCCAGGACAGGGGGGATCACCCCTCCACTTT. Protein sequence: CASSPGQGGSPLHF.

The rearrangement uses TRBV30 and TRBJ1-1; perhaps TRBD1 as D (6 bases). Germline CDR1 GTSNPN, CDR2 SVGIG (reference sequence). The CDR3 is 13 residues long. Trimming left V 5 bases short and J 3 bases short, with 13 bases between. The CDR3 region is CAWASNRDTEAFF. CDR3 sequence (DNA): TGTGCCTGGGCCTCAAACAGGGACACTGAAGCTTTCTTT.

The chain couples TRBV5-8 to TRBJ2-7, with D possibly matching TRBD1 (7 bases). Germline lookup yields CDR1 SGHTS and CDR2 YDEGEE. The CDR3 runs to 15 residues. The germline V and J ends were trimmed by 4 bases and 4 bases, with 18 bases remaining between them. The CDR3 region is CASSRRAGQQYEQYF. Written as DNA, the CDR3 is TGTGCCAGCAGCCGCCGGGCGGGACAGCAATACGAGCAGTACTTC.

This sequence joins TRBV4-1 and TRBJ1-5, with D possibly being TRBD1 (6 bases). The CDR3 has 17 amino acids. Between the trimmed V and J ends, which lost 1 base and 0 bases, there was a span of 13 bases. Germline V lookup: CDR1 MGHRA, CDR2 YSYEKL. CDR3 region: CASSQGGGGYSNQPQHF. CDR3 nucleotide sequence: TGCGCCAGCAGCCAAGGGGGAGGGGGGTATAGCAATCAGCCCCAGCATTTT.

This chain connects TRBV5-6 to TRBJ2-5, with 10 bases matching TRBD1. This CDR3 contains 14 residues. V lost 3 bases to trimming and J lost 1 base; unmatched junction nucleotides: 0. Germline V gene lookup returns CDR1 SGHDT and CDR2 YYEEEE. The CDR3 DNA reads TGTGCCAGCAGCTGGGACAGGGGCCAAGAGACCCAGTACTTC. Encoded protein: CASSWDRGQETQYF.

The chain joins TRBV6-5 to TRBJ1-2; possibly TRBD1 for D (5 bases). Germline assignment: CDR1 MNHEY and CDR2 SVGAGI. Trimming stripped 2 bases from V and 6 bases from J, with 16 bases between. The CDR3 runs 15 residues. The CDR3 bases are TGTGCCAGCAGTTACCTCGACAGAGGAGGGGATGGCTACACCTTC. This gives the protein CASSYLDRGGDGYTF.

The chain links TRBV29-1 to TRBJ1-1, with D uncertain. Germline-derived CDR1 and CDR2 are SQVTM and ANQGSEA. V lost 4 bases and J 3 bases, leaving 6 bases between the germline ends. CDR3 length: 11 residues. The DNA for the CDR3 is TGCAGCGTTGGCGGGTACACTGAAGCTTTCTTT. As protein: CSVGGYTEAFF.

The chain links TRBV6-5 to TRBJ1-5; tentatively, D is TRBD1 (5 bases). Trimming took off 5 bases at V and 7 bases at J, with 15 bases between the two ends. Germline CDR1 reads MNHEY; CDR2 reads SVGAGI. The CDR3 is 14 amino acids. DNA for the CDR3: TGTGCCAGCAGTCGTGGGGGGGGACGGCAGCCCCAGCATTTT. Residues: CASSRGGGRQPQHF.